In this sample, the clone carrying this T cell receptor (beta chain) turned up a few times. What it recognizes is unknown. These data come from a study of regulatory T cells in long-lasting Graves disease. About the research overall: The term persistent Graves' disease signified upward of 5 years on antithyroid drugs with positive TSH receptor antibodies. Findings of the study overall: Segments TRBV28, TRBJ1-2 and TRBJ2-5 showed preferential usage in persistent disease.

The CDR3 spans 15 residues. Germline CDR1 reads LGHDT; CDR2 reads YNNKEL (reference sequence). Trimming removed 0 bases at V and 7 bases at J, with 12 bases between. Construction of the TCR beta libraries employed iRepertoire HTBI primers in conjunction with Arm-PCR of CDR3 regions. TCRdb ran MiXCR on the multiplex PCR reads and lists one entry per CDR3 protein. Of hundreds of thousands of distinct CDR3 sequences listed, less than 25% are singletons. Described time point: persistent/refractory GD, antithyroid drugs over 5 years with positive TRAb. Following extraction of RNA from PBMCs, that RNA was used to make the TCR library. Diagnosis followed American Thyroid Association guidelines for Graves' disease. The patients included were those that came from an endocrinology department in Xi'an, China.

The source material was peripheral blood mononuclear cells (PBMCs), sampled when the disease was refractory, from a patient treated with antithyroid drugs. The V and J genes are TRBV3-1 and TRBJ1-4; no definite D call. The TCR originated in a female donor with Graves disease. The chain's CDR3 is CASSQERGWGEKLFF. The CDR3 DNA reads TGTGCCAGCAGCCAAGAGCGGGGATGGGGTGAAAAACTGTTTTTT.